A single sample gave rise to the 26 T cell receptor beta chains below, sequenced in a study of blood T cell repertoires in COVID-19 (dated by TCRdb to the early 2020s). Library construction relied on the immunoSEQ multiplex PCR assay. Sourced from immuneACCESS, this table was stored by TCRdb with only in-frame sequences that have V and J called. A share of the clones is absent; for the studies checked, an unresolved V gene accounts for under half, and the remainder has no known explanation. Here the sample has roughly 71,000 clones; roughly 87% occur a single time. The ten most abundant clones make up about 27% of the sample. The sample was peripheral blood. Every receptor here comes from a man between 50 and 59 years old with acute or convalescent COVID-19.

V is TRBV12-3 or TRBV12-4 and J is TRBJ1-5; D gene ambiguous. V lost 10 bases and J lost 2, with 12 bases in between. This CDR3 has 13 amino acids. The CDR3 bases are TGTGCCACCGGGGAGGGTGGCAATCAGCCCCAGCATTTT. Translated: CATGEGGNQPQHF.

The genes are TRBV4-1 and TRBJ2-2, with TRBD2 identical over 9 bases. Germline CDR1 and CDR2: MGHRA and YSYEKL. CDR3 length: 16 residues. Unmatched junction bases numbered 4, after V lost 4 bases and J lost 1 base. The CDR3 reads CASSLFSGGNTGELFF. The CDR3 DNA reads TGCGCCAGCAGCCTCTTTAGCGGGGGGAACACCGGGGAGCTGTTTTTT.

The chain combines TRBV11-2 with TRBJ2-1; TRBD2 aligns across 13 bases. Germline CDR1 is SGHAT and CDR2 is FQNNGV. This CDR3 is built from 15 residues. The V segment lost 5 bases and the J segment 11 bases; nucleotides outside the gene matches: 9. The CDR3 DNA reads TGTGCCAGCAGCAGAGGGACTAGCGGGGCGGCAAAGCAGTTCTTC. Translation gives CASSRGTSGAAKQFF.

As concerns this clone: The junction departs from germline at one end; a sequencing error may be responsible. CDR3 sequence reads: CASSPRQGHFEAFF. In nucleotides, the CDR3 is TGTGCCAGCTCCCCACGACAGGGACACTTTGAAGCTTTCTTT. The chain employs TRBV18 and TRBJ1-1; 7 bases align to TRBD1. The CDR3 has 14 amino acids. CDR1 KGHSH and CDR2 LQKENI come from the germline V gene.

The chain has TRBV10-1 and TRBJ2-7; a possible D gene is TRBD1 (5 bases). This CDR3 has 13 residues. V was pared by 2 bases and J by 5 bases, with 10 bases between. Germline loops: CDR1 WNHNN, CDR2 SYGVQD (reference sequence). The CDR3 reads CASSENRLDEQYF. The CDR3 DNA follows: TGCGCCAGCAGTGAGAACAGGCTCGACGAGCAGTACTTC.

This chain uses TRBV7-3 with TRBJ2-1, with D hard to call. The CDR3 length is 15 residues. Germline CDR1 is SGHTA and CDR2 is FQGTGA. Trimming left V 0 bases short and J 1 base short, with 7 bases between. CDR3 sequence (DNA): TGTGCCAGCAGCTTAACGACAAGGTCCTACAATGAGCAGTTCTTC. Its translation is CASSLTTRSYNEQFF.

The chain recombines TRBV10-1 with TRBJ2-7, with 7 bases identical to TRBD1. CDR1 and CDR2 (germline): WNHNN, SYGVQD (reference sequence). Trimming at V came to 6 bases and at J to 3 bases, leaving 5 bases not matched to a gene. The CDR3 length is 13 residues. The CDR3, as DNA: TGCGCCAGCAGAGAGGACAGGTTCTACGAGCAGTACTTC. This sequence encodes CASREDRFYEQYF.

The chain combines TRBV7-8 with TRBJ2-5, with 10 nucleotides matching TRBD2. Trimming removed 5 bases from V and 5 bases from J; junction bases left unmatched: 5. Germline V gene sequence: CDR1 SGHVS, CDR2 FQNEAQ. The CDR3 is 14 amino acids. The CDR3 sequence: CASSPAGGRETQYF. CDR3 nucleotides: TGTGCCAGCAGCCCAGCGGGGGGGCGGGAGACCCAGTACTTC. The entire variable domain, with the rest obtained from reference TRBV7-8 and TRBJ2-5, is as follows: GAGVSQSPRYKVAKRGQDVALRCDPISGHVSLFWYQQALGQGPEFLTYFQNEAQLDKSGLPSDRFFAERPEGSVSTLKIQRTQQEDSAVYLCASSPAGGRETQYFGPGTRLLVL.

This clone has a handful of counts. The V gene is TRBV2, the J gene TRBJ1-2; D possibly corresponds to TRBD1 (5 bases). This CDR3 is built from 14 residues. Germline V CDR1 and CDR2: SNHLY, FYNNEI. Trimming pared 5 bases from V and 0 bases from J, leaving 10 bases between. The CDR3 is CASSPDRANYGYTF. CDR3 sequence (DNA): TGTGCCAGCAGTCCAGACAGAGCTAACTATGGCTACACCTTC.

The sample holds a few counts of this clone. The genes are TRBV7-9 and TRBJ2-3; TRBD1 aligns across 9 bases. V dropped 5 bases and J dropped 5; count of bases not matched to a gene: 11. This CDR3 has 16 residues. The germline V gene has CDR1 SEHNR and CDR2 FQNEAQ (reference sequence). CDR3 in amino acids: CASSPGTGSFLDTQYF. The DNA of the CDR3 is TGTGCCAGCAGCCCCGGGACAGGGTCGTTTCTAGATACGCAGTATTTT.

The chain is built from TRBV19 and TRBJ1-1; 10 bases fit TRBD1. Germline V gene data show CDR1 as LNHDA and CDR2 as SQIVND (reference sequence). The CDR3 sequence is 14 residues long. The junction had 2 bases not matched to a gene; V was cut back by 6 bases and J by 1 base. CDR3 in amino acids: CASRGQGRNTEAFF. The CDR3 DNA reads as TGTGCCAGTAGGGGACAGGGGAGGAACACTGAAGCTTTCTTT.

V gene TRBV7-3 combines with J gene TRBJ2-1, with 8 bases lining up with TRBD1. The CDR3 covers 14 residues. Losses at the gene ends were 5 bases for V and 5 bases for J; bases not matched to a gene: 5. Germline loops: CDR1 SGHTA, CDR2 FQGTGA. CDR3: CASSPRTGNNEQFF. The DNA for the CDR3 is TGTGCCAGCAGCCCCAGGACAGGGAACAATGAGCAGTTCTTC.

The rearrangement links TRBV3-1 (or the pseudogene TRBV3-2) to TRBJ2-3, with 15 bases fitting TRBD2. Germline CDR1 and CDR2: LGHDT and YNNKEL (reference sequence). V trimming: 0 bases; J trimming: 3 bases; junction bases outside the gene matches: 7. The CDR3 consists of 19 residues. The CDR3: CASSQDWTSGGADTDTQYF. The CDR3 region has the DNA TGTGCCAGCAGCCAAGATTGGACTAGCGGGGGGGCCGATACAGATACGCAGTATTTT.

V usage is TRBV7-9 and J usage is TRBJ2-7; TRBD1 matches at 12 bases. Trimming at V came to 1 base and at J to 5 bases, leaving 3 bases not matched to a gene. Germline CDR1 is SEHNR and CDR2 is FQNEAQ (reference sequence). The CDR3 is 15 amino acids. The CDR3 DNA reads TGTGCCAGCAGCTTAGTAGGGACAGGGGGCCACGAGCAGTACTTC. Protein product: CASSLVGTGGHEQYF.

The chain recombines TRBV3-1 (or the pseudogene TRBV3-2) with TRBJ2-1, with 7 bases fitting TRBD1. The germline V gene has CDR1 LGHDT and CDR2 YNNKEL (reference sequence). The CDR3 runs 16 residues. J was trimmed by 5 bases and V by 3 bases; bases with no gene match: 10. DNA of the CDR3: TGTGCCAGCAGCCAGATAGACAGGGTGGGTAACAATGAGCAGTTCTTC. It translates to CASSQIDRVGNNEQFF.

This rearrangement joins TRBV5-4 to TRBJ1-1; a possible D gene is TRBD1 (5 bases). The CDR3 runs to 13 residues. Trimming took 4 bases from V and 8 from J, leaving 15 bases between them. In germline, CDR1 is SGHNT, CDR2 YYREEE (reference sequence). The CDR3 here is CASSGGFGAEAFF. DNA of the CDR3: TGTGCCAGCAGCGGGGGGTTTGGGGCAGAAGCTTTCTTT.

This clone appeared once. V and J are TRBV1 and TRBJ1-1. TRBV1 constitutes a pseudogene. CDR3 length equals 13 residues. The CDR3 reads CTSSQNGNTEAFF. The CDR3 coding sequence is TGCACCAGCAGCCAAAACGGGAACACTGAAGCTTTCTTT.

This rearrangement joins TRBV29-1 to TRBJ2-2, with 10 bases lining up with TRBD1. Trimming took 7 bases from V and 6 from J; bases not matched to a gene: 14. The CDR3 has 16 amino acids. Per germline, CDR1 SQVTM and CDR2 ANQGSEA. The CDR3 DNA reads TGCAGCGCCCGAAGCGGACAGGGGGTTTCGTCCGGGGAGCTGTTTTTT. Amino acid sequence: CSARSGQGVSSGELFF.

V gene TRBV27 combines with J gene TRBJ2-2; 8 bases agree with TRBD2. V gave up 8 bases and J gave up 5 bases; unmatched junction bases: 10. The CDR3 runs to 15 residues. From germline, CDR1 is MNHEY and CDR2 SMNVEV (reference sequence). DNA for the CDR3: TGTGCCAGCCACTCTACTGGCGGGGGGACCGGGGAGCTGTTTTTT. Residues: CASHSTGGGTGELFF.

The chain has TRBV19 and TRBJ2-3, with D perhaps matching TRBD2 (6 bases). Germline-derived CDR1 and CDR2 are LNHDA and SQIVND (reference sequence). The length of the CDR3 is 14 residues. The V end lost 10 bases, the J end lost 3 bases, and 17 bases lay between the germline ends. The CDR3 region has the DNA TGTGCCATCTCAGGGCCCGGGGGTACAGATACGCAGTATTTT. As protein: CAISGPGGTDTQYF.

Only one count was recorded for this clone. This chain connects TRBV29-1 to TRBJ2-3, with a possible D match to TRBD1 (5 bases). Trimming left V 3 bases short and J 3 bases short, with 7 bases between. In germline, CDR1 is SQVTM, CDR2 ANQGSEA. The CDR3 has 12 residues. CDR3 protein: CSVDSGTDTQYF. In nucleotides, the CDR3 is TGCAGCGTTGACTCAGGGACAGATACGCAGTATTTT.

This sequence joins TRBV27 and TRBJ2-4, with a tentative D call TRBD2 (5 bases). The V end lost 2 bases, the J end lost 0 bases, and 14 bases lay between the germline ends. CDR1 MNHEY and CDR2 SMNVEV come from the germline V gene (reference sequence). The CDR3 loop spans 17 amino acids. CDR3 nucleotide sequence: TGTGCCAGCAGTTTACAAGGAGGAGTACTAGCCAAAAACATTCAGTACTTC. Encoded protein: CASSLQGGVLAKNIQYF.

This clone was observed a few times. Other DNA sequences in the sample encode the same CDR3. The CDR3 protein is CATSDRQGGGYTF. As DNA, the CDR3 is TGTGCCACCAGTGATCGGCAGGGAGGAGGCTACACCTTC. The chain links TRBV24-1 to TRBJ1-2, with D tentatively TRBD1 (5 bases). This CDR3 contains 13 residues. With 3 bases removed from V and 8 bases from J, the gap between germline ends came to 12 bases. The V gene's germline CDR1 is KGHDR and CDR2 SFDVKD.

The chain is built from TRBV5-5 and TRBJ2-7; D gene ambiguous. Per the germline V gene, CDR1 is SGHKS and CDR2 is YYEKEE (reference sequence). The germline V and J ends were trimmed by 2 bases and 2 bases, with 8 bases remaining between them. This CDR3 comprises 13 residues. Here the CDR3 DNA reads TGTGCCAGCAGCTTCAGGAATACCTACGAGCAGTACTTC. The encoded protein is CASSFRNTYEQYF.

The CDR3 here is CASSPTAQETQYF. CDR3 nucleotides: TGTGCCAGCTCACCAACAGCTCAAGAGACCCAGTACTTC. The V call is TRBV18, the J call TRBJ2-5, with D uncertain. Trimming removed 2 bases at V and 2 bases at J, with 6 bases between. Germline values: CDR1 KGHSH, CDR2 LQKENI. The CDR3 has 13 amino acids.

The CDR3 is CASSLAASYTGELFF. CDR3 nucleotides: TGTGCCAGCAGCTTGGCCGCCAGTTACACCGGGGAGCTGTTTTTT. J is TRBJ2-2 and V is TRBV5-4; D is uncertain. The CDR3 sequence is 15 residues long. Germline V CDR1 and CDR2: SGHNT, YYREEE (reference sequence). Trimming cost V 0 bases and J 3 bases, with 9 bases left between them.